These 28 T cell receptor beta chains originate from one sample sequenced in a study of graft-versus-host responses after intestinal transplantation. Generated by immunoSEQ multiplex PCR, the TCRdb table keeps only in-frame clones and is missing some. The data hold approximately 9,100 clones, with roughly 96% observed a single time. The material sequenced was bone marrow, taken around 500 days after intestinal transplantation. The receptors were gathered from a human patient who received an intestinal transplant, so some T cells may come from the graft donor.

The gene calls are TRBV6-1 and TRBJ1-1; TRBD1 might be the D (5 bases). V was cut by 5 bases and J by 3 bases, with 16 bases left in between. The CDR3 consists of 15 residues. CDR1 MNHNS and CDR2 SASEGT come from the germline V gene. CDR3 bases: TGTGCCAGCAGTTTTTTCCAGGGACGGCACACTGAAGCTTTCTTT. Residues: CASSFFQGRHTEAFF.

The chain links TRBV7-6 to TRBJ2-2; 12 bases match TRBD2. The CDR3 extends over 19 amino acids. Germline V gene data show CDR1 as SGHVS and CDR2 as FNYEAQ. V was pared by 5 bases and J by 0 bases, with 10 bases of the junction left unmatched. The CDR3 sequence: CASSRLAGGPFANTGELFF. In nucleotides, the CDR3 is TGTGCCAGCAGCCGGCTAGCGGGAGGGCCGTTCGCGAACACCGGGGAGCTGTTTTTT.

The V and J genes are TRBV28 and TRBJ1-3; weak D call: TRBD1 (5 bases). V gave up 3 bases and J gave up 2 bases, with 11 bases separating them. The CDR3 covers 15 residues. Germline CDR1 is MDHEN and CDR2 is SYDVKM. The CDR3 is CASSLAGRPGNTIYF. CDR3 bases: TGTGCCAGCAGTTTGGCAGGGAGACCTGGAAACACCATATATTTT.

Points on this clone: Sequence at one end of the junction differs from germline and may be a read error. The V and J genes are TRBV4-1 and TRBJ2-1; TRBD1 matches 8 bases. The germline V gene has CDR1 MGHRA and CDR2 YSYEKL. The CDR3 loop spans 15 amino acids. The CDR3 nucleotides read TGCGCCAGCAGCCAAGACCCCGGCCCGGGACAGGCCCGCCTCTTC. Translation gives CASSQDPGPGQARLF.

CDR3 amino acids: CASSPSSGQGNNQPQHF. The CDR3 coding sequence is TGTGCCAGCAGTCCTTCTTCGGGACAGGGAAACAATCAGCCCCAGCATTTT. V and J are TRBV28 and TRBJ1-5; TRBD1 aligns across 9 bases. The V gene's germline CDR1 is MDHEN and CDR2 SYDVKM. V was clipped by 5 bases and J by 3 bases; unmatched bases: 11. The CDR3 extends over 17 amino acids.

The genes are TRBV7-2 and TRBJ2-3; D unresolved. The V and J ends lost 5 bases and 10 bases respectively, with 13 bases between them. Germline V lookup: CDR1 SGHTA, CDR2 FQGNSA. This CDR3 contains 12 residues. Here the CDR3 DNA reads TGTGCCAGCAGCCCCCTACGGGTACCGCAGTATTTT. It is translated as CASSPLRVPQYF.

The rearrangement uses TRBV28 and TRBJ2-5; 7 positions agree with TRBD1. The CDR3 runs 15 residues. V trimming: 3 bases; J trimming: 5 bases; junction bases outside the gene matches: 9. From germline, CDR1 is MDHEN and CDR2 SYDVKM. CDR3 sequence (DNA): TGTGCCAGCAGTTTTGAGGACAGGTGGTACGAGACCCAGTACTTC. The encoded protein is CASSFEDRWYETQYF.

This clone came up a few times. This rearrangement joins TRBV7-2 to TRBJ2-7; D not certain. This CDR3 is built from 16 residues. The germline V gene encodes CDR1 SGHTA and CDR2 FQGNSA. Deletions cut 4 bases from V and 0 bases from J, with 16 bases between. The CDR3 protein is CASSYRRRVGSYEQYF. In DNA, the CDR3 is TGTGCCAGCAGCTACCGAAGGCGAGTCGGCTCCTACGAGCAGTACTTC.

In DNA, the CDR3 is TGTGCCAGCAGTGAAGCTGGGTTGGATGAGCAGTTCTTC. Translating gives CASSEAGLDEQFF. The V call is TRBV6-1, the J call TRBJ2-1; D unclear. Germline V gives CDR1 MNHNS, CDR2 SASEGT. CDR3 length: 13 amino acids. Trimming removed 0 bases at V and 8 bases at J, with 8 bases between.

The chain links TRBV11-2 to TRBJ2-5, with 9 bases matching TRBD2. Germline V CDR1 and CDR2: SGHAT, FQNNGV. There are 16 residues in the CDR3. V was pared by 5 bases and J by 9 bases, with 16 bases of the junction left unmatched. CDR3 region: CASSPPGVAGVGAQYF. The CDR3 DNA follows: TGTGCCAGCAGCCCCCCGGGGGTAGCGGGAGTGGGGGCCCAGTACTTC.

J is TRBJ1-2 and V is TRBV4-3; 8 positions match TRBD1. The CDR3 is 17 residues long. The junction had 10 bases not matched to a gene; V was cut back by 1 base and J by 3 bases. Germline loops: CDR1 LGHNA, CDR2 YSLEER. The CDR3 region has the DNA TGCGCCAGCAGCCAAGTTGGGGCAGGGGGCAGGGACTATGGCTACACCTTC. Protein product: CASSQVGAGGRDYGYTF.

The chain is built from TRBV6-6 and TRBJ1-1, with a tentative D call TRBD1 (6 bases). The CDR3 loop spans 14 amino acids. Trimming left V 2 bases short and J 2 bases short, with 9 bases between. Germline CDR1 is MNHNY and CDR2 is SVGAGI (reference sequence). The CDR3 region has the DNA TGTGCCAGCAGTTACAGGGACACAAACACTGAAGCTTTCTTT. Translating gives CASSYRDTNTEAFF.

The V gene is TRBV28, the J gene TRBJ2-4; tentatively, D is TRBD2 (5 bases). Deletions cut 3 bases from V and 8 bases from J, with 17 bases between. This CDR3 is 15 amino acids long. Per germline, CDR1 MDHEN and CDR2 SYDVKM. The CDR3 protein is CASSFLTQEDDIQYF. CDR3 nucleotide sequence: TGTGCCAGCAGTTTTTTAACTCAGGAGGATGACATTCAGTACTTC.

The chain carries TRBV7-2 and TRBJ2-3, with D unclear. V was trimmed by 5 bases and J by 5 bases, leaving 17 bases between them. This CDR3 has 15 residues. Germline assignment: CDR1 SGHTA and CDR2 FQGNSA. The chain's CDR3 is CASSPFGPIKDTQYF. The CDR3 DNA sequence: TGTGCCAGCAGCCCCTTCGGCCCTATCAAAGATACGCAGTATTTT.

The chain joins TRBV28 to TRBJ2-2, with D perhaps TRBD2 (6 bases). Germline V gene data show CDR1 as MDHEN and CDR2 as SYDVKM. There are 14 residues in the CDR3. V dropped 5 bases and J dropped 6 bases, with 13 bases sitting between them. CDR3 region: CASSPITSPGELFF. The CDR3, as DNA: TGTGCCAGCAGTCCCATCACTAGCCCCGGGGAGCTGTTTTTT.

J is TRBJ2-3 and V is TRBV27; tentative D call: TRBD1 (6 bases). Germline CDR1 reads MNHEY; CDR2 reads SMNVEV (reference sequence). The V end lost 5 bases, the J end lost 4 bases, and 13 bases lay between the germline ends. The CDR3 is made up of 14 amino acids. The CDR3 loop is CASSPLGTSDTQYF. CDR3 sequence (DNA): TGTGCCAGCAGTCCCCTCGGGACATCAGATACGCAGTATTTT.

The chain employs TRBV15 and TRBJ2-1; 10 nucleotides match TRBD1. The germline V gene encodes CDR1 LNHNV and CDR2 YYDKDF (reference sequence). CDR3 length: 14 amino acids. The V gene end was trimmed by 8 bases and the J gene end by 6 bases; junction bases not matched to a gene: 7. This CDR3 is CATATGGAPNEQFF. CDR3 nucleotides: TGTGCCACCGCGACAGGGGGCGCCCCCAATGAGCAGTTCTTC.

The rearrangement joins TRBV5-3 to TRBJ1-2; 7 nucleotides match TRBD1. TRBV5-3 is classed as an ORF, of uncertain function. The V gene end was trimmed by 8 bases and the J gene end by 3 bases; junction bases not matched to a gene: 10. The CDR3 loop spans 14 amino acids. CDR3 sequence: CASSLGTADYGYTF. CDR3 nucleotides: TGTGCCAGCAGCCTTGGGACAGCCGACTATGGCTACACCTTC.

The CDR3 sequence: CASSQERAGGYSNQPQHF. The CDR3 DNA follows: TGCGCCAGCAGCCAAGAAAGGGCAGGGGGATATAGCAATCAGCCCCAGCATTTT. V usage is TRBV4-1 and J usage is TRBJ1-5, with 7 bases that match TRBD1. The CDR3 consists of 18 residues. The V segment lost 0 bases and the J segment 0 bases; nucleotides outside the gene matches: 8. Germline-derived CDR1 and CDR2 are MGHRA and YSYEKL.

The chain employs TRBV7-9 and TRBJ1-5, with D unclear. V was shortened by 1 base and J by 4 bases, with 8 bases between the two germline ends. There are 14 residues in the CDR3. Germline lookup yields CDR1 SEHNR and CDR2 FQNEAQ (reference sequence). The CDR3 DNA reads TGTGCCAGCAGCTTAGTAGGGCGAAATCAGCCCCAGCATTTT. Its protein product is CASSLVGRNQPQHF. Drawing the rest from reference TRBV7-9 and TRBJ1-5, the complete variable domain is DTGVSQNPRHKITKRGQNVTFRCDPISEHNRLYWYRQTLGQGPEFLTYFQNEAQLEKSRLLSDRFSAERPKGSFSTLEIQRTEQGDSAMYLCASSLVGRNQPQHFGDGTRLSIL.

The chain combines TRBV28 with TRBJ1-1, with D unclear. Trimming cost V 6 bases and J 3 bases, with 11 bases left between them. The CDR3 has 13 amino acids. CDR1 MDHEN and CDR2 SYDVKM come from the germline V gene. CDR3 in DNA: TGTGCCAGCAGCCTGACGGGAGACACTGAAGCTTTCTTT. Encoded protein: CASSLTGDTEAFF.

V usage is TRBV6-9 and J usage is TRBJ1-2; D may be TRBD1 (5 bases). Per germline, CDR1 MNHGY and CDR2 SVAAGI. The CDR3 has 13 amino acids. Trimming left V 3 bases short and J 4 bases short, with 9 bases between. CDR3: CASSYSGSYGYTF. In DNA, the CDR3 is TGTGCCAGCAGTTACTCAGGGTCCTATGGCTACACCTTC.

The chain combines TRBV14 with TRBJ2-3; D is unresolved. Germline V CDR1 and CDR2: SGHDN, FVKESK. This CDR3 region has 13 residues. The ends were cut back, 3 bases at V and 6 bases at J, with 10 bases in the middle. In DNA, the CDR3 is TGTGCCAGCAGCCAGAAAGTTCGGGATACGCAGTATTTT. It yields the protein CASSQKVRDTQYF.

The rearrangement links TRBV4-1 to TRBJ2-3; D may be TRBD2 (5 bases). CDR1 MGHRA and CDR2 YSYEKL come from the germline V gene. Trimming removed 1 base from V and 3 bases from J, with 14 bases in between. The CDR3 is 16 residues long. The DNA for the CDR3 is TGCGCCAGCAGCCAAGTTCAGACACTAGTGACAGATACGCAGTATTTT. It codes for CASSQVQTLVTDTQYF.

The chain has TRBV6-6 and TRBJ1-1, with TRBD1 matching over 11 bases. This CDR3 contains 15 residues. CDR1 is MNHNY, CDR2 SVGAGI, per germline (reference sequence). Trimming at V came to 2 bases and at J to 1 base, leaving 0 bases not matched to a gene. The CDR3 protein is CASSYGTGGNTEAFF. The CDR3 DNA follows: TGTGCCAGCAGTTACGGGACAGGGGGGAACACTGAAGCTTTCTTT.

The gene calls are TRBV2 and TRBJ1-2, with D uncertain. V gave up 4 bases and J gave up 5 bases, with 14 bases separating them. Germline assignment: CDR1 SNHLY and CDR2 FYNNEI. The CDR3 is 14 residues long. The CDR3 nucleotides are TGTGCCAGCAGTGTAGGAAGTTCCCCATATGGCTACACCTTC. Amino acids: CASSVGSSPYGYTF. Full variable domain (remainder filled in from reference TRBV2 and TRBJ1-2): EPEVTQTPSHQVTQMGQEVILRCVPISNHLYFYWYRQILGQKVEFLVSFYNNEISEKSEIFDDQFSVERPDGSNFTLKIRSTKLEDSAMYFCASSVGSSPYGYTFGSGTRLTVV.

CDR3 sequence reads: CASSYSAGQNEKLFF. CDR3 coding DNA: TGTGCCAGCAGTTACTCGGCAGGGCAAAATGAAAAACTGTTTTTT. The chain employs TRBV6-6 and TRBJ1-4; tentatively, D is TRBD1 (5 bases). Germline-derived CDR1 and CDR2 are MNHNY and SVGAGI (reference sequence). V was pared by 0 bases and J by 5 bases, with 10 bases between. The CDR3 runs 15 residues.

V and J are TRBV6-1 and TRBJ1-3; D is undetermined. Germline V gene data show CDR1 as MNHNS and CDR2 as SASEGT. CDR3 length equals 15 residues. Trimming took 6 bases from V and 0 from J, leaving 12 bases between them. The CDR3 coding sequence is TGTGCCAGCAGGCAGGTCCTGGACTCTGGAAACACCATATATTTT. Amino acid sequence: CASRQVLDSGNTIYF.